This T cell receptor (beta chain) was profiled in a study of blood T cell repertoires in COVID-19. Profiling relied on immunoSEQ multiplex PCR, and the TCRdb table lists in-frame clones only, not all of them. The sample includes tens of thousands of clones, about 90% of them seen just once. Germline V gene lookup returns CDR1 MGHDK and CDR2 SYGVNS. This CDR3 comprises 17 residues. Trimming at V came to 6 bases and at J to 5 bases, leaving 15 bases not matched to a gene. What was sequenced was peripheral blood. This receptor was obtained from a human donor with acute or convalescent COVID-19. The donor label of this sample is uncertain. The chain is built from TRBV25-1 and TRBJ2-1; 8 bases are shared with TRBD1. The CDR3 protein is CASRGLPGTGEDNEQFF. The CDR3 DNA follows: TGTGCCAGCAGAGGCCTCCCGGGGACAGGCGAAGACAATGAGCAGTTCTTC.